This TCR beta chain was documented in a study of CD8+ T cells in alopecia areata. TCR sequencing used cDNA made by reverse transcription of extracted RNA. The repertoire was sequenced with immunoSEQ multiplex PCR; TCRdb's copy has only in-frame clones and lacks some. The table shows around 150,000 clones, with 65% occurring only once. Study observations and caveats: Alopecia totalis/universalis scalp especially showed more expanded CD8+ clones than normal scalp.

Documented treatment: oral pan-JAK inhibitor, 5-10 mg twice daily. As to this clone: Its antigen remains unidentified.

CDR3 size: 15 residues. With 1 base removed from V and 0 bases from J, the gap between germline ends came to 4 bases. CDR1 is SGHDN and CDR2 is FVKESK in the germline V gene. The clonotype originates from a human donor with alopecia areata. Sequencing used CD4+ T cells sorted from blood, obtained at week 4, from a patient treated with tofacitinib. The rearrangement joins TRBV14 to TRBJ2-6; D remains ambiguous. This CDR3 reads CASSQARSGANVLTF. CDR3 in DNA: TGTGCCAGCAGCCAAGCCCGCTCTGGGGCCAACGTCCTGACTTTC.